The 16 T cell receptor beta chains presented below share a single source sample, sequenced in a study of control samples from healthy donors and cancer patients. The assay was immunoSEQ multiplex PCR, and TCRdb's table has in-frame clones only and misses some. This repertoire shows about 40,000 clones, about 93% found once; its top ten account for 3.6%. Input material: blood. These receptors came from a woman in her fifties or sixties in good health.

This clone was seen a single time. This chain connects TRBV5-5 to TRBJ2-3; either TRBD1 or TRBD2 may supply D (5 bases each). CDR3 length: 16 amino acids. V shed 5 bases and J shed 0 bases, with 16 bases lying between them. Per germline, CDR1 SGHKS and CDR2 YYEKEE (reference sequence). This CDR3 reads CASRYLGPASTDTQYF. CDR3 DNA: TGTGCCAGCAGATACTTGGGACCCGCTAGCACAGATACGCAGTATTTT.

The chain couples TRBV19 to TRBJ2-7; D is ambiguous. This CDR3 has 13 residues. Germline lookup yields CDR1 LNHDA and CDR2 SQIVND (reference sequence). V was trimmed by 5 bases and J by 7 bases, leaving 15 bases between them. CDR3 loop: CASSPQSILEQYF. Written as DNA, the CDR3 is TGTGCCAGTAGTCCTCAGAGTATTCTGGAGCAGTACTTC.

This chain joins TRBV20-1 and TRBJ2-6; TRBD1 is a possible D gene (6 bases). CDR1 and CDR2 from the germline V gene are DFQATT and SNEGSKA (reference sequence). The V and J ends lost 3 bases and 2 bases respectively, with 11 bases between them. This CDR3 region has 15 residues. The CDR3 DNA reads TGCAGTGCTAGTCTGGGGGCCCCTGGGGCCAACGTCCTGACTTTC. It is translated as CSASLGAPGANVLTF.

The chain carries TRBV5-5 and TRBJ1-5; unclear D gene. Germline assignment: CDR1 SGHKS and CDR2 YYEKEE (reference sequence). The ends were cut back, 1 base at V and 7 bases at J, with 9 bases in the middle. This CDR3 is built from 13 residues. This chain's CDR3 is CASSLSPGQPQHF. The DNA for the CDR3 is TGTGCCAGCAGCTTGTCCCCCGGGCAGCCCCAGCATTTT.

The chain couples TRBV7-9 to TRBJ1-4, with a possible D match to TRBD1 (6 bases). Trimming shortened V by 3 bases and J by 4 bases, and 15 bases separated the two germline ends. The germline gives CDR1 SEHNR, CDR2 FQNEAQ (reference sequence). The CDR3 has 16 residues. The CDR3 DNA is TGTGCCAGCAGCTTTAGGCGGACAGAACTTAATGAAAAACTGTTTTTT. Translated, it gives CASSFRRTELNEKLFF.

V is TRBV5-8 and J is TRBJ1-5; D unresolved. V was shortened by 0 bases and J by 0 bases, with 7 bases between the two germline ends. The CDR3 length is 15 residues. The germline V gene has CDR1 SGHTS and CDR2 YDEGEE. CDR3: CASSLGFDSNQPQHF. CDR3 DNA: TGTGCCAGCAGCTTGGGGTTTGATAGCAATCAGCCCCAGCATTTT.

CDR3 in DNA: TGTGCCAGCAGCCAAGGCTGGAGAAGGGGAGCTTTCTTT. It yields the protein CASSQGWRRGAFF. V usage is TRBV3-1 (or the pseudogene TRBV3-2) and J usage is TRBJ1-1; D perhaps matches TRBD1 (5 bases). V lost 1 base to trimming and J lost 10 bases, with 13 bases between them. The CDR3 totals 13 residues. Germline values: CDR1 LGHDT, CDR2 YNNKEL (reference sequence).

The rearrangement uses TRBV6-5 and TRBJ1-1; D not certain. CDR3 size: 12 residues. Germline CDR1 and CDR2: MNHEY and SVGAGI. V was pared by 0 bases and J by 8 bases, with 7 bases between. CDR3 DNA sequence: TGTGCCAGCAGTTACTCTCCAGGAGAAGCTTTCTTT. Encoded protein: CASSYSPGEAFF.

The rearrangement uses TRBV9 and TRBJ2-1; 10 nucleotides line up with TRBD2. With V trimmed by 2 bases and J by 6 bases, 5 bases remained unmatched. The CDR3 runs 15 residues. Germline-derived CDR1 and CDR2 are SGDLS and YYNGEE. CDR3 amino acids: CASSVGSGGTNEQFF. DNA of the CDR3: TGTGCCAGCAGCGTGGGTAGCGGGGGGACCAATGAGCAGTTCTTC.

The chain has TRBV19 and TRBJ2-1; the match to TRBD2 covers 8 bases. The CDR3 covers 15 residues. CDR1 and CDR2 from the germline V gene are LNHDA and SQIVND (reference sequence). The V segment lost 4 bases and the J segment 5 bases; nucleotides outside the gene matches: 7. Written as DNA, the CDR3 is TGTGCCAGTAGTAGCCGGGGACTAGGGGACAATGAGCAGTTCTTC. Its translation: CASSSRGLGDNEQFF.

This chain links TRBV11-2 with TRBJ2-1; 11 bases fit TRBD2. Trimming removed 3 bases from V and 5 bases from J; junction bases left unmatched: 0. CDR1 and CDR2 from the germline V gene are SGHAT and FQNNGV. This CDR3 is built from 14 residues. CDR3 bases: TGTGCCAGCAGCTTGGGACTAGCGGACAATGAGCAGTTCTTC. It yields the protein CASSLGLADNEQFF.

This clone was counted a few times. The V gene is TRBV27, the J gene TRBJ1-2; D may be TRBD1 (5 bases). The CDR3 covers 15 residues. The germline V and J ends were trimmed by 4 bases and 4 bases, with 16 bases remaining between them. In germline, CDR1 is MNHEY, CDR2 SMNVEV (reference sequence). In nucleotides, the CDR3 is TGTGCCAGCAGTTCTCATCCCGGGACTTCCTATGGCTACACCTTC. This sequence encodes CASSSHPGTSYGYTF.

V gene TRBV7-3 combines with J gene TRBJ2-5, with 14 positions matching TRBD2. There are 19 residues in the CDR3. The V segment lost 0 bases and the J segment 2 bases; nucleotides outside the gene matches: 8. Germline CDR1 and CDR2: SGHTA and FQGTGA. Here the CDR3 reads CASSLTGTSGGSWQETQYF. CDR3 sequence (DNA): TGTGCCAGCAGCTTAACGGGGACTAGCGGGGGATCTTGGCAAGAGACCCAGTACTTC. Supplemented by reference TRBV7-3 and TRBJ2-5, the full variable domain reads GAGVSQTPSNKVTEKGKYVELRCDPISGHTALYWYRQSLGQGPEFLIYFQGTGAADDSGLPNDRFFAVRPEGSVSTLKIQRTERGDSAVYLCASSLTGTSGGSWQETQYFGPGTRLLVL.

This chain links TRBV2 with TRBJ1-1; 7 nucleotides align to TRBD1. Germline V lookup: CDR1 SNHLY, CDR2 FYNNEI. The CDR3 length is 14 residues. V gave up 8 bases and J gave up 1 base; unmatched junction bases: 7. The CDR3: CASCNRGANTEAFF. CDR3 coding DNA: TGTGCCAGCTGTAACAGGGGTGCGAACACTGAAGCTTTCTTT.

This clone was counted only a few times. V is TRBV7-3 and J is TRBJ1-1, with no clear D. V was cut by 4 bases and J by 4 bases, with 10 bases left in between. Looked up from germline, CDR1 is SGHTA and CDR2 is FQGTGA. The CDR3 length is 13 residues. CDR3 bases: TGTGCCAGCAGCTATAGCCTTAGCACTGAAGCTTTCTTT. Its translation is CASSYSLSTEAFF.

V is TRBV25-1 and J is TRBJ2-1; maybe TRBD1 (6 bases). This CDR3 contains 13 residues. Trimming cost V 8 bases and J 7 bases, with 15 bases left between them. Germline assignment: CDR1 MGHDK and CDR2 SYGVNS. This CDR3 is CASGNRVGNEQFF. The CDR3 coding sequence is TGTGCCAGCGGCAACAGGGTTGGTAATGAGCAGTTCTTC.